These T cell receptor beta chains were read from a single sample in a study of OX40 agonist ivuxolimab in advanced cancers. Clones were sequenced by immunoSEQ multiplex PCR, and TCRdb holds only the in-frame ones, with some missing. Among 68,000 or so clones listed, approximately 80% were seen once. The sequenced sample was CD4+ or CD8+ T cells sorted from blood, obtained in a trial of the OX40 agonist ivuxolimab. These receptors all stem from an adult with an advanced solid tumor such as melanoma, head and neck, liver or kidney cancer. Both conserved end residues are trimmed from each CDR3. Each record gives: J gene, V gene, CDR3 protein.

TRBJ2-3 TRBV29-1 SVAPGSTDTQY
TRBJ2-7 TRBV6-5 AIGDGGYEQY
TRBJ1-2 TRBV2 ASSEARANYGYT
TRBJ1-1 TRBV19 ASSIVRTGDTEAF
TRBJ1-5 TRBV19 ASSFSTESNQPQH
TRBJ1-1 TRBV4-1 ASSQESASRREAF
TRBJ2-3 TRBV6-4 ASSDSSISTDTQY
TRBJ2-1 TRBV5-1 ASSLAAGGINEQF
TRBJ2-3 TRBV10-1 ASVYGVRWADTQY
TRBJ1-6 TRBV5-4 ASSIYRGRDSPLH
TRBJ1-4 TRBV18 ASSQTGSDEKLF
TRBJ2-1 TRBV5-1 ASSPGQSYNEQF
TRBJ1-4 TRBV30 AWSVRGAGEKLF
TRBJ2-2 TRBV9 ASSSQWAGELF
TRBJ1-4 TRBV30 AWSAGWGTTNEKLF
TRBJ2-2 TRBV5-5 ASTRVRGSGELF
TRBJ2-3 TRBV4-2 ASSQGPFTGTSDRTDTQY
TRBJ2-3 TRBV19 ASSIQGTDTQY
TRBJ2-7 TRBV27 ASSSHLGTSSYEQY
TRBJ2-2 TRBV27 ASSMGTVLNTGELF
TRBJ1-1 TRBV18 ASSQDVGLNTEAF
TRBJ2-7 TRBV6-1 ASSQTGVHEQY
TRBJ1-5 TRBV10-2 ASSVVPGRNQPQH
TRBJ2-7 TRBV7-8 ASSQGQSYEQY
TRBJ1-3 TRBV5-8 ASMRVTGGNTIY
TRBJ1-2 TRBV11-2 ASSLGSRRSNGYT